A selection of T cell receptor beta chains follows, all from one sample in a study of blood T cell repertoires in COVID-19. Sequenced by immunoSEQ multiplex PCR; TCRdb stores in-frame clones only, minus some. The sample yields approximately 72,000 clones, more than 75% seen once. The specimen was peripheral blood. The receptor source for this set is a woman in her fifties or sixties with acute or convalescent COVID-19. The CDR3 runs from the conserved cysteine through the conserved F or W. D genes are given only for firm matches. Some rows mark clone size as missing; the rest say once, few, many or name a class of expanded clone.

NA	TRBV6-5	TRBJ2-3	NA	TGTGCCAGCAGACTCCAGGGATCAGATACGCAGTATTTT	CASRLQGSDTQYF
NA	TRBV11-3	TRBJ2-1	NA	TGTGCCAGCAGTCACTTCCGGGGGGCCTCCTACAATGAGCAGTTCTTC	CASSHFRGASYNEQFF
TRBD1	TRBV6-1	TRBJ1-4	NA	TGTGCCAGCAGTGAAAGGGGACAGCATCCATGGGTGTTTTTT	CASSERGQHPWVFF
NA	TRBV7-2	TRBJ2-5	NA	TGTGCCAGCAGCTTAGGACTAGTTGAGACCCAGTACTTC	CASSLGLVETQYF
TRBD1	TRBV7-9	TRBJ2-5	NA	TGTGCCAGCAGGCCGGACAGGGCACAAGAGACCCAGTACTTC	CASRPDRAQETQYF
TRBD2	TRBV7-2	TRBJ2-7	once	TGTGCCAGCAGCTTAGCACTAGCGGGGGGGTTTAGCTCCTACGAGCAGTACTTC	CASSLALAGGFSSYEQYF
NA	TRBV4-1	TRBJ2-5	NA	TGCGCCAGCAGCCGACAGACCTTACAAGAGACCCAGTACTTC	CASSRQTLQETQYF
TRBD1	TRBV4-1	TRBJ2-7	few	TGCGCCAGCAGCCTCGTCCGGGACAGAAGCTCCGAGCAGTACTTC	CASSLVRDRSSEQYF
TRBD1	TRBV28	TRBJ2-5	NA	TGTGCCAGCAGTCGTAGACAGGGACAAGAGACCCAGTACTTC	CASSRRQGQETQYF
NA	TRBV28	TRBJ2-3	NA	TGTGCCAGCAGTTTACACAGGGACACAGATACGCAGTATTTT	CASSLHRDTDTQYF
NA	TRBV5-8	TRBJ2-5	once	TGTGCCAGCAGCTTTGGTCGGGGGATCAGGGAGACCCAGTACTTC	CASSFGRGIRETQYF
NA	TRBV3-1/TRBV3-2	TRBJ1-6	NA	TGTGCCAGCAGCCAATCAGGACAGCCTAATTCACCCCTCCACTTT	CASSQSGQPNSPLHF
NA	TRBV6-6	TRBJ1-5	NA	TGTGCCAGCACCCCTGACAGGACCAGCAATCAGCCCCAGCATTTT	CASTPDRTSNQPQHF
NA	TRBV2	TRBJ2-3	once	TGTGCCAGCAATTCCATCCCCCAGAGCACAGATACGCAGTATTTT	CASNSIPQSTDTQYF
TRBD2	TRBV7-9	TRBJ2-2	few	TGTGCCAGCAGACGTGGGACTAGTGACACGAACACCGGGGAGCTGTTTTTT	CASRRGTSDTNTGELFF
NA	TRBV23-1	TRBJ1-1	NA	TGCGCCAGCAGTCAATCGGCCACGAACACTGAAGCTTTCTTT	CASSQSATNTEAFF
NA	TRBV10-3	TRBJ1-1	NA	TGTGCCATCAGTGAACAGGGTCGGGGGGACACTGAAGCTTTCTTT	CAISEQGRGDTEAFF
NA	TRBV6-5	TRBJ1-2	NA	TGTGCCAGCAGTTACCAGCCGCGGTTTAACTATGGCTACACCTTC	CASSYQPRFNYGYTF
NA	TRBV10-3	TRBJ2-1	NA	TGTGCCACCAGGGGAGTGGACAATGAGCAGTTCTTC	CATRGVDNEQFF
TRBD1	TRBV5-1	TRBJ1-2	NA	TGCGCCAGCAGCCCAGGACAGGCCTCACCGGGGGGCTACACCTTC	CASSPGQASPGGYTF
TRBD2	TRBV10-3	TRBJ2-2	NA	TGTGCCATCAGTACCGGGGGGGCAGAGAACACCGGGGAGCTGTTTTTT	CAISTGGAENTGELFF
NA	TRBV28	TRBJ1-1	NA	TGCGCCAGCAGTCAGGCCGGATTCTGGCCCCAAAACACTGAAGCTTTCTTT	CASSQAGFWPQNTEAFF
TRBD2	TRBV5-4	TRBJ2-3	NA	TGTGCCAGCAGCCGACTAGCCGGGGGAGCCGATACGCAGTATTTT	CASSRLAGGADTQYF
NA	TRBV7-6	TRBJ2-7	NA	TGTGCCAGCAGTAACAGCTACGAGCAGTACTTC	CASSNSYEQYF
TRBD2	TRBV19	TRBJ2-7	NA	TGTGCCAGTAGCCCCGCCGGGGGGAGCTACGAGCAGTACTTC	CASSPAGGSYEQYF
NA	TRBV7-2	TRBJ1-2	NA	TGTGCCAGCAGCTCTCCCGGGGAGAGTTTTGGCTACACCTTC	CASSSPGESFGYTF
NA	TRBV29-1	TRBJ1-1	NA	TGCAGCGTTACGGGAGTGAACACTGAAGCTTTCTTT	CSVTGVNTEAFF
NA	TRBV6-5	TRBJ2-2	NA	TGTGCCAGCAGCCGAGTGCCGGACTCCGGGGAGCTGTTTTTT	CASSRVPDSGELFF
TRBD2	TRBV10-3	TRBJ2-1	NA	TGTGCCATCAGTGTCGAAGTAGCGGGAGACTACAATGAGCAGTTCTTC	CAISVEVAGDYNEQFF
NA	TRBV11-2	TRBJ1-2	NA	TGTGCCAGCAGCTTGAACAGATACGGCTACACCTTC	CASSLNRYGYTF
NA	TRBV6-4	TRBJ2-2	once	TGTGCCGCAGGAGGAGTCGTCGGGGGGGAGCTGTTTTTT	CAAGGVVGGELFF
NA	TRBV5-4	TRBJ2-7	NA	TGTGCCAGCAGCCCCCGGGGCTCCTACGAGCAGTACTTC	CASSPRGSYEQYF
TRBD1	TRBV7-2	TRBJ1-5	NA	TGTGCCAGCAGCTTCCGGGACAGGCATCAGCCCCAGCATTTT	CASSFRDRHQPQHF
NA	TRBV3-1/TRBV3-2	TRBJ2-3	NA	TGTGCCAGCAGCCGAAGATTTGGGGCCACAGATACGCAGTATTTT	CASSRRFGATDTQYF
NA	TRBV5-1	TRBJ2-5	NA	TGCGCCAGCAGCTTGGAAGGGGTCGGTGGAGAGACCCAGTACTTC	CASSLEGVGGETQYF
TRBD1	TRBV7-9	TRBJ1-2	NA	TGTGCCAGCAGCTTTACAGGGGCAGACTATGGCTACACCTTC	CASSFTGADYGYTF
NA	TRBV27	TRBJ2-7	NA	TGTGCCAGCAGTCCCTCCGGAGGGGCGGGGCGGGGAGAGCAGTACTTC	CASSPSGGAGRGEQYF
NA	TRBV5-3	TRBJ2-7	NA	TGTGCCAGAAGCTTGTCGTCCGACAATACTAAACCAGGGATTTACGAGCAGTACTTC	CARSLSSDNTKPGIYEQYF
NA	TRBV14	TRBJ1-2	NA	TGTGCCAGCAGCCAGCTGGACGGGGTTAACTATGGCTACACCTTC	CASSQLDGVNYGYTF